The 21 T cell receptor beta chains below all came from one sample that was sequenced in a study of blood T cell repertoires in COVID-19. Using immunoSEQ multiplex PCR, the repertoire was profiled, and TCRdb retains in-frame clones only, with some absent. The sample consists of some 100,000 clones, just over 85% of them appearing once. Sequenced input: PBMCs or T cells enriched from blood (not recorded which). The source of these receptors is a woman between 50 and 59 years old who had recovered from COVID-19.

CDR3 coding DNA: TGTGCCAGCAGCCGGGACATTCCCAACGTCCTGACTTTC. Protein product: CASSRDIPNVLTF. The chain is built from TRBV27 and TRBJ2-6; possibly TRBD1 for D (6 bases). The length of the CDR3 is 13 residues. Trimming removed 6 bases from V and 8 bases from J, with 11 bases in between. CDR1 and CDR2 from the germline V gene are MNHEY and SMNVEV (reference sequence).

This clone was counted once. V and J are TRBV5-8 and TRBJ2-7; D call uncertain. Germline lookup yields CDR1 SGHTS and CDR2 YDEGEE. The CDR3 extends over 15 amino acids. V was trimmed by 4 bases and J by 4 bases, leaving 18 bases between them. DNA for the CDR3: TGTGCCAGCAGCAGGAGAACGGCGGAAAAATACGAGCAGTACTTC. Its translation: CASSRRTAEKYEQYF.

V is TRBV6-5 and J is TRBJ2-1, with TRBD1 identical over 7 bases. Trimming removed 8 bases from V and 10 bases from J; junction bases left unmatched: 11. Germline values: CDR1 MNHEY, CDR2 SVGAGI. This CDR3 comprises 13 residues. CDR3 residues: CASGGQLRGEQFF. The CDR3 coding sequence is TGTGCCAGCGGGGGACAGCTAAGGGGAGAGCAGTTCTTC.

In its sample, this clone was seen once. CDR3 sequence (DNA): TGTGCCAGTAGTATTTGGAGCGGGGGGGAAGAGACCCAGTACTTC. Its translation: CASSIWSGGEETQYF. The V call is TRBV19, the J call TRBJ2-5, with 10 bases matching TRBD2. The germline V gene encodes CDR1 LNHDA and CDR2 SQIVND (reference sequence). Germline trimming cut 3 bases from V and 3 bases from J; bases unmatched to any gene: 4. The CDR3 extends over 15 amino acids.

The gene calls are TRBV6-1 and TRBJ1-1; TRBD1 matches at 9 bases. J lost 11 bases, V lost 0 bases, and 4 bases had no gene match. This CDR3 spans 13 amino acids. The germline V gene has CDR1 MNHNS and CDR2 SASEGT. In DNA form, the CDR3 reads TGTGCCAGCAGTGAAGCGGTGGGGACAGGGGCTTTCTTT. Translated, it gives CASSEAVGTGAFF.

This sequence joins TRBV24-1 and TRBJ2-3, with TRBD1 as a possible D gene (5 bases). With 5 bases removed from V and 0 bases from J, the gap between germline ends came to 11 bases. CDR3 length equals 15 residues. Germline V CDR1 and CDR2: KGHDR, SFDVKD. CDR3 region: CATSVGRGSTDTQYF. Written as DNA, the CDR3 is TGTGCCACCAGTGTAGGAAGGGGTAGCACAGATACGCAGTATTTT.

The V call is TRBV5-1, the J call TRBJ2-1; tentative D call: TRBD1 (6 bases). The CDR3 covers 16 residues. The ends were cut back, 7 bases at V and 6 bases at J, with 23 bases in the middle. Germline V CDR1 and CDR2: SGHRS, YFSETQ. CDR3 sequence (DNA): TGCGCCAGCGCTACTGATCCAGGGGCAAAATCCAATGAGCAGTTCTTC. The encoded protein is CASATDPGAKSNEQFF.

The V call is TRBV28, the J call TRBJ1-3; D not resolved. Germline V gives CDR1 MDHEN, CDR2 SYDVKM. This CDR3 region has 14 residues. V lost 6 bases to trimming and J lost 4 bases, with 13 bases between them. As DNA, the CDR3 is TGTGCCAGCAGCTCTAGGAATTCCGGAAACACCATATATTTT. Translated: CASSSRNSGNTIYF.

The DNA for the CDR3 is TGTGCCAGCAGTGAGGGCAGCTCCACCTCTTATGGCTACACCTTC. Encoded protein: CASSEGSSTSYGYTF. The chain uses TRBV2 and TRBJ1-2; D gene unclear. CDR1 SNHLY and CDR2 FYNNEI come from the germline V gene. The CDR3 extends over 15 amino acids. The germline V and J ends were trimmed by 3 bases and 5 bases, with 16 bases remaining between them.

The chain uses TRBV28 and TRBJ1-2; D unresolved. The CDR3 covers 15 residues. Trimming took 2 bases from V and 0 from J, leaving 10 bases between them. Germline CDR1 is MDHEN and CDR2 is SYDVKM. This chain's CDR3 is CASSLIQISNYGYTF. Here the CDR3 DNA reads TGTGCCAGCAGTTTAATACAGATCTCTAACTATGGCTACACCTTC.

The chain links TRBV6-2 or TRBV6-3 to TRBJ1-5, with D possibly TRBD1 on 6 matching bases. Deletions cut 5 bases from V and 6 bases from J, with 17 bases between. The CDR3 sequence is 15 residues long. CDR1 MNHEY and CDR2 SVGEGT come from the germline V gene. CDR3 region: CASSNNREVSQPQHF. In DNA, the CDR3 is TGTGCCAGCAGTAACAACAGGGAAGTGAGTCAGCCCCAGCATTTT.

This clone was picked up one time. This chain uses TRBV7-8 with TRBJ1-2; maybe TRBD1 (5 bases). Trimming stripped 0 bases from V and 4 bases from J, with 9 bases between. This CDR3 region has 14 residues. Looked up from germline, CDR1 is SGHVS and CDR2 is FQNEAQ. CDR3 amino acids: CASSLAAGLYGYTF. The CDR3 DNA sequence: TGTGCCAGCAGCTTAGCAGCAGGGCTCTATGGCTACACCTTC.

CDR3 protein: CASSARGVSAEKLFF. In nucleotides, the CDR3 is TGTGCCAGCAGTGCCCGGGGGGTTTCAGCTGAAAAACTGTTTTTT. The chain is built from TRBV27 and TRBJ1-4; tentative D call: TRBD1 (5 bases). This CDR3 has 15 residues. Trimming removed 5 bases from V and 7 bases from J, with 17 bases in between. Germline loops: CDR1 MNHEY, CDR2 SMNVEV (reference sequence).

The chain has TRBV27 and TRBJ2-3; D gene ambiguous. This CDR3 spans 16 amino acids. The V end lost 2 bases, the J end lost 3 bases, and 15 bases lay between the germline ends. CDR1 is MNHEY and CDR2 is SMNVEV in the germline V gene (reference sequence). The CDR3 nucleotides read TGTGCCAGCAGTTTAAGTATTAGGAGTTGGACAGATACGCAGTATTTT. Its protein product is CASSLSIRSWTDTQYF.

V gene TRBV30 combines with J gene TRBJ1-2; D uncertain. Germline V lookup: CDR1 GTSNPN, CDR2 SVGIG (reference sequence). The V end lost 8 bases, the J end lost 1 base, and 11 bases lay between the germline ends. The length of the CDR3 is 12 residues. The CDR3 here is CALQPRNYGYTF. The CDR3, as DNA: TGTGCCCTACAGCCCCGTAACTATGGCTACACCTTC.

This chain connects TRBV6-1 to TRBJ2-6, with 9 positions matching TRBD1. The V gene end was trimmed by 0 bases and the J gene end by 3 bases; junction bases not matched to a gene: 9. Looked up from germline, CDR1 is MNHNS and CDR2 is SASEGT. The CDR3 length is 19 residues. CDR3 protein: CASSEAPGQGSRGANVLTF. As DNA, the CDR3 is TGTGCCAGCAGTGAAGCACCGGGACAGGGTTCCCGTGGGGCCAACGTCCTGACTTTC.

V and J are TRBV2 and TRBJ2-7; maybe TRBD1 (6 bases). The CDR3 length is 12 residues. Germline V gene sequence: CDR1 SNHLY, CDR2 FYNNEI. V gave up 8 bases and J gave up 2 bases, with 10 bases separating them. CDR3 nucleotides: TGTGCCAGCGGGGGACAACCCTACGAGCAGTACTTC. This codes for CASGGQPYEQYF. Full variable domain (outside the CDR3, taken from reference TRBV2 and TRBJ2-7): EPEVTQTPSHQVTQMGQEVILRCVPISNHLYFYWYRQILGQKVEFLVSFYNNEISEKSEIFDDQFSVERPDGSNFTLKIRSTKLEDSAMYFCASGGQPYEQYFGPGTRLTVT.

V gene TRBV27 combines with J gene TRBJ1-2; 8 bases line up with TRBD1. Germline V gives CDR1 MNHEY, CDR2 SMNVEV (reference sequence). V gave up 6 bases and J gave up 0 bases; unmatched junction bases: 6. There are 15 residues in the CDR3. The CDR3: CASSPRTGSNYGYTF. Here the CDR3 DNA reads TGTGCCAGCAGCCCTCGGACAGGGTCTAACTATGGCTACACCTTC.

The CDR3 nucleotides are TGTGCCAGTGCTGGGGACAGAAATAATTCACCCCTCCACTTT. It specifies CASAGDRNNSPLHF. This rearrangement joins TRBV19 to TRBJ1-6; 7 bases are shared with TRBD1. Germline V lookup: CDR1 LNHDA, CDR2 SQIVND (reference sequence). The CDR3 is 14 residues long. The V gene end was trimmed by 8 bases and the J gene end by 5 bases; junction bases not matched to a gene: 6.

This clone showed up just once. The J gene is TRBJ2-5, the V gene TRBV27, with 7 bases lining up with TRBD2. CDR3 length: 16 amino acids. CDR1 MNHEY and CDR2 SMNVEV come from the germline V gene (reference sequence). V shed 2 bases, J shed 5 bases, and the junction held 11 bases outside the gene matches. This CDR3 reads CASSLKGWGREETQYF. Here the CDR3 DNA reads TGTGCCAGCAGTTTAAAGGGCTGGGGGAGGGAGGAGACCCAGTACTTC.

This clone was recorded once. The chain employs TRBV5-1 and TRBJ2-7, with 8 positions matching TRBD1. There are 15 residues in the CDR3. V trimming: 0 bases; J trimming: 0 bases; junction bases outside the gene matches: 2. Germline V gene sequence: CDR1 SGHRS, CDR2 YFSETQ. Here the CDR3 DNA reads TGCGCCAGCAGCTTGGGGACAGGGAGCTCCTACGAGCAGTACTTC. This sequence encodes CASSLGTGSSYEQYF.